A selection of T cell receptor beta chains follows, all from one sample in a study of blood T cell repertoires in COVID-19. Clones were read by immunoSEQ multiplex PCR, and TCRdb kept only the in-frame ones, dropping some. The table lists 300,000 to 400,000 clones, 87% of them singletons. The sequencing sample was made of peripheral blood. Receptors were obtained from a woman aged 45-65 years with COVID-19, enrolled during active disease. Each CDR3 is given with its conserved first and last residue.

V	length	CDR3
TRBV5-1	14	CASSRSGGGETQYF
TRBV5-1	14	CASSPSGESYEQYF
TRBV7-2	13	CAGKMAGRYGYTF
TRBV27	13	CASSPPRVLEQFF
TRBV30	15	CAWELTSRPGTEAFF
TRBV7-2	16	CASSSFSGSSYNEQFF
TRBV13	14	CASSPGLAKNIQYF
TRBV30	12	CAWTGGPQGYTF
TRBV6-2/TRBV6-3	17	CASSTGRLAGTNNEQFF
TRBV19	15	CASSIDGGFTDTQYF
TRBV15	18	CATSRPTTGGALWETQYF
TRBV3-1/TRBV3-2	12	CASSRSTGRAFF
TRBV29-1	16	CSVLTGEIRGNYGYTF
TRBV12-5	15	CASGSLAGSYNEQFF
TRBV5-4	16	CASSYPGRSYNSPLHF
TRBV7-6	15	CASSVSGSSTDTQYF
TRBV2	14	CASSASFGPGEQYF
TRBV6-1	15	CASSEFGQKNTEAFF
TRBV6-6	12	CASSYTSREQYF
TRBV6-2/TRBV6-3	13	CASSTGTYNGYTF
TRBV7-2	13	CASRRGESEKLFF
TRBV5-1	16	CASSSPRGRSSSEQYF
TRBV12-5	16	CASGLASPATGNEQYF
TRBV25-1	13	CASSATGPYEQYF
TRBV18	14	CASSPVQGWYGYTF
TRBV19	15	CASSDRGGGANVLTF
TRBV25-1	12	CASRDRGTEAFF
TRBV7-9	15	CASSLDGQLNTEAFF
TRBV5-4	18	CASSPGLAGGLNTGELFF
TRBV19	15	CASRSETGRDTEAFF
TRBV30	14	CARSYQGGYTEAFF
TRBV15	15	CATSREQGPGNTIYF
TRBV4-3	15	CASSQDHRGIYEQYF
TRBV18	14	CASSPFPTGQPQHF
TRBV14	13	CASSQPSTGELFF
TRBV7-2	14	CASSLEPTPYGYTF
TRBV27	15	CASSTGTSGNHEQYF